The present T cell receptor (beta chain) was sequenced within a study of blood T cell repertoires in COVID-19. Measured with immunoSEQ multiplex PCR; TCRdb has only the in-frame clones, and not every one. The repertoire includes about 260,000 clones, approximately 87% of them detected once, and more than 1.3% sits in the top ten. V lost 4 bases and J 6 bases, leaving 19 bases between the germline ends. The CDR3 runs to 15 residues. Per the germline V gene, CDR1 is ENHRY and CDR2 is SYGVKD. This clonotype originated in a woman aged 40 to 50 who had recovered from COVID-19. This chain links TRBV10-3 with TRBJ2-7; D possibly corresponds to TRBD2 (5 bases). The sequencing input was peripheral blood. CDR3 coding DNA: TGTGCCATCAGTGCTAGGGTGTCAGCCGGACTCGAGCAGTACTTC. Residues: CAISARVSAGLEQYF.